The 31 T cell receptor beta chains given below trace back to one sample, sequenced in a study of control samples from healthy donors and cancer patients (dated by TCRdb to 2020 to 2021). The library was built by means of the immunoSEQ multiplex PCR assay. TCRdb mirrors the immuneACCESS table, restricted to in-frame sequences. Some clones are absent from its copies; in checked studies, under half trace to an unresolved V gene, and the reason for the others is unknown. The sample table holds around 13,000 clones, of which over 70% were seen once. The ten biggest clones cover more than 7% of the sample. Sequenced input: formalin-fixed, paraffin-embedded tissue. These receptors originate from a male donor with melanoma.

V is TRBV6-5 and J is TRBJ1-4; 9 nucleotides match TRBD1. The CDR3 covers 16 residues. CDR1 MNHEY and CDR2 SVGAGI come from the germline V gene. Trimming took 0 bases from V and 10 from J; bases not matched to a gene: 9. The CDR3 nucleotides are TGTGCCAGCAGTTACTCCTCCGGGACAGGGATCGGAAAACTGTTTTTT. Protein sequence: CASSYSSGTGIGKLFF.

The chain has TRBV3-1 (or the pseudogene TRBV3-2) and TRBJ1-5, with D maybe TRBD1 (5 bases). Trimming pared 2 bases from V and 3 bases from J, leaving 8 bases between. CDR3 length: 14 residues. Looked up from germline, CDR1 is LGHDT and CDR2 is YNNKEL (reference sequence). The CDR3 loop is CASSQSGNNQPQHF. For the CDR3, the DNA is TGTGCCAGCAGCCAATCAGGGAACAATCAGCCCCAGCATTTT.

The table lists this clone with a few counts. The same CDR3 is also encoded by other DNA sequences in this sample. For the CDR3, the DNA is TGTGCCAGCAGTCAAATCCAGGGACAACTCTATGGCTACACCTTC. Its protein product is CASSQIQGQLYGYTF. V gene TRBV14 combines with J gene TRBJ1-2; the D gene is possibly TRBD1 (6 bases). Looked up from germline, CDR1 is SGHDN and CDR2 is FVKESK. The CDR3 length is 15 residues. V was clipped by 6 bases and J by 4 bases, with 18 bases between them.

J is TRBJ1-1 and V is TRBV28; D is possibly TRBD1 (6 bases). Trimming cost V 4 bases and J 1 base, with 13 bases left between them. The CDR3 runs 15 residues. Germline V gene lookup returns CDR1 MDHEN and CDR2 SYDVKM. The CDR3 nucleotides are TGTGCCAGCAGTTCCCCCTCCAGGGGGAACACTGAAGCTTTCTTT. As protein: CASSSPSRGNTEAFF. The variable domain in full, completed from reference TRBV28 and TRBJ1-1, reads DVKVTQSSRYLVKRTGEKVFLECVQDMDHENMFWYRQDPGLGLRLIYFSYDVKMKEKGDIPEGYSVSREKKERFSLILESASTNQTSMYLCASSSPSRGNTEAFFGQGTRLTVV.

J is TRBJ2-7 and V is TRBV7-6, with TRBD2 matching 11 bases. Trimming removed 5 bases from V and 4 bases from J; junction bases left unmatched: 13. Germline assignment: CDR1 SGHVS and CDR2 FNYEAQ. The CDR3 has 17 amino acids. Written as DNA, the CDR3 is TGTGCCAGCAGCCCGGGACTAGCGGACCCATTATTATACGAGCAGTACTTC. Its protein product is CASSPGLADPLLYEQYF.

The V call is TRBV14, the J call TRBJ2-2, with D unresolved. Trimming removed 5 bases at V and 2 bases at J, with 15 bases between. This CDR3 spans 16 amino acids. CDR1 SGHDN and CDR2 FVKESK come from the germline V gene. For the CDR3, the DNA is TGTGCCAGCAGCGGCAGACCGGTTTTTAACACCGGGGAGCTGTTTTTT. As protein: CASSGRPVFNTGELFF.

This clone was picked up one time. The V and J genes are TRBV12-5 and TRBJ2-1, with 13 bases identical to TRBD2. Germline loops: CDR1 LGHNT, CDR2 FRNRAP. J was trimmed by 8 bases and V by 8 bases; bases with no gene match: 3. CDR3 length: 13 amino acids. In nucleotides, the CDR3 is TGTGCTAGTCTGGGACTAGCGGGATATGAGCAGTTCTTC. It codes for CASLGLAGYEQFF. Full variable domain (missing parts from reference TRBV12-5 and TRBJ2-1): DARVTQTPRHKVTEMGQEVTMRCQPILGHNTVFWYRQTMMQGLELLAYFRNRAPLDDSGMPKDRFSAEMPDATLATLKIQPSEPRDSAVYFCASLGLAGYEQFFGPGTRLTVL.

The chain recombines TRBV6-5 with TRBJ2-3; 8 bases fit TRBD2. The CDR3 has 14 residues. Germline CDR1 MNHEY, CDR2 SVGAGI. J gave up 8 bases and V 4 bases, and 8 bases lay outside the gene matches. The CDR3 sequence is CASSLSGGRATQYF. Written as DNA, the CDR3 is TGTGCCAGCAGTTTGAGCGGGGGACGAGCTACGCAGTATTTT.

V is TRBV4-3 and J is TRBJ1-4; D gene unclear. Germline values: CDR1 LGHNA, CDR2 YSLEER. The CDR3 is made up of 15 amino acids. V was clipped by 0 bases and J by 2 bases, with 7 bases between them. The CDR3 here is CASSQDLGTNEKLFF. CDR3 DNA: TGCGCCAGCAGCCAAGACTTAGGGACTAATGAAAAACTGTTTTTT.

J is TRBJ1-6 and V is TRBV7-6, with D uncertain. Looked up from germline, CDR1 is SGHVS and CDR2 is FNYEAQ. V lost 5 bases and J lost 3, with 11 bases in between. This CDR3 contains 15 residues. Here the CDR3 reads CASSPDAIYNSPLHF. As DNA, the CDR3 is TGTGCCAGCAGCCCGGACGCAATCTATAATTCACCCCTCCACTTT.

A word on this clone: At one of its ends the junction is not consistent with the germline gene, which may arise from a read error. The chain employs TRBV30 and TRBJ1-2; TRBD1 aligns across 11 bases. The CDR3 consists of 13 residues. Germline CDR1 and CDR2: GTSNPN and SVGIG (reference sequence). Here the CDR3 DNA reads TGTGCCTGGAGTGTGGGACAGGGGGTTTCCCCCCACTTC. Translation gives CAWSVGQGVSPHF.

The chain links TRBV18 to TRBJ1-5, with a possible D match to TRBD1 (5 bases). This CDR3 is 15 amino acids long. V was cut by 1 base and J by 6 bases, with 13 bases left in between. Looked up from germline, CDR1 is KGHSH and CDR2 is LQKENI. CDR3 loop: CASSPRQGDVQPQHF. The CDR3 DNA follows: TGTGCCAGCTCACCACGGCAGGGAGACGTTCAGCCCCAGCATTTT.

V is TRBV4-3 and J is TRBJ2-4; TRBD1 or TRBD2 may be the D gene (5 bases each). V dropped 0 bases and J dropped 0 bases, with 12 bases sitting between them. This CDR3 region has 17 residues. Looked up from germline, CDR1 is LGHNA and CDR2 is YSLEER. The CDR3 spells CASSQEFRDEAKNIQYF. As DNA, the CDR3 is TGCGCCAGCAGCCAAGAGTTTCGGGACGAAGCCAAAAACATTCAGTACTTC.

CDR3 sequence: CASQGQGPSYGYTF. The CDR3 DNA reads as TGTGCCAGTCAAGGGCAGGGTCCCTCCTATGGCTACACCTTC. This sequence joins TRBV19 and TRBJ1-2; TRBD1 is a possible D gene (5 bases). V lost 8 bases and J lost 4, with 17 bases in between. CDR1 and CDR2 (germline): LNHDA, SQIVND (reference sequence). The CDR3 is 14 amino acids. Based on the CDR3 plus reference TRBV19 and TRBJ1-2, the full variable domain is DGGITQSPKYLFRKEGQNVTLSCEQNLNHDAMYWYRQDPGQGLRLIYYSQIVNDFQKGDIAEGYSVSREKKESFPLTVTSAQKNPTAFYLCASQGQGPSYGYTFGSGTRLTVV.

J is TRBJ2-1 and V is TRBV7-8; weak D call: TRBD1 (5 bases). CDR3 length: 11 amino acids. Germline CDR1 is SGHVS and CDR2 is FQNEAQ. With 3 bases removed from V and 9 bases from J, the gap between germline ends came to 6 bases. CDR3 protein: CASSFQGEQFF. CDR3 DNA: TGTGCCAGCAGCTTTCAGGGTGAGCAGTTCTTC.

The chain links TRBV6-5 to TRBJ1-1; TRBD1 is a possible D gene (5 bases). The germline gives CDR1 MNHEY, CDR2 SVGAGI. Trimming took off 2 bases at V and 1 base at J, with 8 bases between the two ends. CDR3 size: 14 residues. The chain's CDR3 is CASSYGGRNTEAFF. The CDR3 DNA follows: TGTGCCAGCAGTTACGGGGGGAGGAACACTGAAGCTTTCTTT.

The CDR3 region is CASSLSGNSYEQYF. The CDR3 DNA sequence: TGTGCCAGCTCCCTCAGCGGCAACTCCTACGAGCAGTACTTC. The V call is TRBV19, the J call TRBJ2-7; perhaps TRBD2 as D (5 bases). This CDR3 contains 14 residues. Germline lookup yields CDR1 LNHDA and CDR2 SQIVND (reference sequence). The ends were cut back, 9 bases at V and 0 bases at J, with 15 bases in the middle. The full variable domain, with the rest looked up from reference TRBV19 and TRBJ2-7, is DGGITQSPKYLFRKEGQNVTLSCEQNLNHDAMYWYRQDPGQGLRLIYYSQIVNDFQKGDIAEGYSVSREKKESFPLTVTSAQKNPTAFYLCASSLSGNSYEQYFGPGTRLTVT.

CDR3 protein: CASSFKGQGGEQYF. CDR3 nucleotides: TGCGCCAGCAGCTTTAAGGGACAGGGGGGCGAGCAGTACTTC. The chain employs TRBV5-1 and TRBJ2-7; 11 nucleotides line up with TRBD1. Losses at the gene ends were 2 bases for V and 6 bases for J; bases not matched to a gene: 4. This CDR3 comprises 14 residues. Germline V lookup: CDR1 SGHRS, CDR2 YFSETQ.

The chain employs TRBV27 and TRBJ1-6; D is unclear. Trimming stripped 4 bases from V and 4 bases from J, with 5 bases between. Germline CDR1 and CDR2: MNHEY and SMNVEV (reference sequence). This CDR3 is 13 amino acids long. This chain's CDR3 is CASSSMYNSPLHF. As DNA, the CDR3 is TGTGCCAGCAGTTCTATGTATAATTCACCCCTCCACTTT.

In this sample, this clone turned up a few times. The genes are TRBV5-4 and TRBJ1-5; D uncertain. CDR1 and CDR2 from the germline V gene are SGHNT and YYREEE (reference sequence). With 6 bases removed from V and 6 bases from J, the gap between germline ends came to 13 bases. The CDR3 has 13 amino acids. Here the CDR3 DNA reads TGTGCCAGCAATGACGGACCCGGTCAGCCCCAGCATTTT. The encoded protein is CASNDGPGQPQHF. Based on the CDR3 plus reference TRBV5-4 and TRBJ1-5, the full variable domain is ETGVTQSPTHLIKTRGQQVTLRCSSQSGHNTVSWYQQALGQGPQFIFQYYREEENGRGNFPPRFSGLQFPNYSSELNVNALELDDSALYLCASNDGPGQPQHFGDGTRLSIL.

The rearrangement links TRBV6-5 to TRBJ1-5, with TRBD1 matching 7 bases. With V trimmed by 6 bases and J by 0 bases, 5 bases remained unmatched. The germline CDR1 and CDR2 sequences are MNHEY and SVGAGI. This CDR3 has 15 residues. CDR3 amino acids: CASRKDRVSNQPQHF. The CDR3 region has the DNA TGTGCCAGCAGAAAAGACAGGGTTAGCAATCAGCCCCAGCATTTT.

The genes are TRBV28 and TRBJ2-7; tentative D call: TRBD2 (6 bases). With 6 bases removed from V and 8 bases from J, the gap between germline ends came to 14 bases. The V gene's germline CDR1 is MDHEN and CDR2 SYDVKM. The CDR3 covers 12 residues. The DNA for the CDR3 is TGTGCCAGCAGGATACAAGGAGGGAAGCAGTACTTC. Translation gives CASRIQGGKQYF.

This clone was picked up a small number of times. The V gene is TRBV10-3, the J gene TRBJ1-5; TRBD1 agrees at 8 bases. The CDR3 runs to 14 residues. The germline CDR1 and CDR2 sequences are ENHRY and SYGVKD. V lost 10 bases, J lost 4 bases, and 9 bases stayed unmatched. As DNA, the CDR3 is TGTGCCACAGAAACAGGGGGTTCAAATCAGCCCCAGCATTTT. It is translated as CATETGGSNQPQHF.

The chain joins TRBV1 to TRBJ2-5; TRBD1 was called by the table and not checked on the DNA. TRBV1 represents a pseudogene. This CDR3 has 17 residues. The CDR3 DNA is TGCACCAGCAGCCAAAGGGGGTGGCAGGGGACGCGAGAGACCCAGTACTTC. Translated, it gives CTSSQRGWQGTRETQYF.

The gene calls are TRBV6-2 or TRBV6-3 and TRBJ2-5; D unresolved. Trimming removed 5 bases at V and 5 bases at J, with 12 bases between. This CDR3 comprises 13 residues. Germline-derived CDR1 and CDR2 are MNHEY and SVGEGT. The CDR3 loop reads CASSNQAVETQYF. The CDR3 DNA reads TGTGCCAGCAGTAACCAGGCTGTGGAGACCCAGTACTTC.

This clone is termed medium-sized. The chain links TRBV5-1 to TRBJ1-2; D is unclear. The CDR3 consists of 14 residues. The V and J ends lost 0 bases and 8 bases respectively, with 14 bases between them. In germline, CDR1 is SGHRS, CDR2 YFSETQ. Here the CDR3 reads CASSLGDLISGYTF. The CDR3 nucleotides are TGCGCCAGCAGCTTGGGGGATTTGATAAGCGGCTACACCTTC.

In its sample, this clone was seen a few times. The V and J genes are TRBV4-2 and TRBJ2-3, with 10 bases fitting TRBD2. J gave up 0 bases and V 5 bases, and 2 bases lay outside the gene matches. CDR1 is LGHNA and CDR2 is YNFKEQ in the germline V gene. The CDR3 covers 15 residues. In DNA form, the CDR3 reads TGTGCCAGCAGCGGAGCGGGGGGGAGCACAGATACGCAGTATTTT. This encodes CASSGAGGSTDTQYF.

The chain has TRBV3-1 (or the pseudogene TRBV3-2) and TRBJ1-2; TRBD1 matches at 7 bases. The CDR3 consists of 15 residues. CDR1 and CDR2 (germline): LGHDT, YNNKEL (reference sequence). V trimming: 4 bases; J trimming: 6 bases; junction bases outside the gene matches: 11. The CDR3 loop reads CASSPTGQSFNGYTF. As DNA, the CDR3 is TGTGCCAGCAGCCCAACGGGACAGTCCTTCAATGGCTACACCTTC.

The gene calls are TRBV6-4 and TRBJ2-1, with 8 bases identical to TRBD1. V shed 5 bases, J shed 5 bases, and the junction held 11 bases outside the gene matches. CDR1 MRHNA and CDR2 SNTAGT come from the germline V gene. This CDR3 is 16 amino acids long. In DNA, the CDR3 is TGTGCCAGCAGTCGACAGGGGTTCGGGCCAAACAATGAGCAGTTCTTC. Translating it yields CASSRQGFGPNNEQFF.

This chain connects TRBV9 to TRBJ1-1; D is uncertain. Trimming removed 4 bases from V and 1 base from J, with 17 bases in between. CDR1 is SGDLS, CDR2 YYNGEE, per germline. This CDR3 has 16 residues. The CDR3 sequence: CASSFGLGEGNTEAFF. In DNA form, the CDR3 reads TGTGCCAGCAGCTTTGGCCTTGGGGAGGGGAACACTGAAGCTTTCTTT.

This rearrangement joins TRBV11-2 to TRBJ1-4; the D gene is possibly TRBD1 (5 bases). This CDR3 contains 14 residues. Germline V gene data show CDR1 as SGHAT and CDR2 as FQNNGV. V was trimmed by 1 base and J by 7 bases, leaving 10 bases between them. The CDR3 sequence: CASSLGAGSEKLFF. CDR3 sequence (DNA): TGTGCCAGCAGCTTAGGGGCAGGGTCTGAAAAACTGTTTTTT.